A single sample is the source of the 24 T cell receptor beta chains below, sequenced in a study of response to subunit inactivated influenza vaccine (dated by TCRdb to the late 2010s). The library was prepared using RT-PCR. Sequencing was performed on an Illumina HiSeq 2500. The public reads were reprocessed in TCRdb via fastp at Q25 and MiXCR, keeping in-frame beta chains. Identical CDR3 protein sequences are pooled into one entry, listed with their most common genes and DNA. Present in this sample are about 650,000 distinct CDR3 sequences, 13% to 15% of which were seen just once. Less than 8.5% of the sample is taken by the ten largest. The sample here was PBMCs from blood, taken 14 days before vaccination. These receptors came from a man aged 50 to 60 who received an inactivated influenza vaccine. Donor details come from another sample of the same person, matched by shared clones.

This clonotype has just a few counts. In nucleotides, the CDR3 is TGTGCCAGCATCTTAGGGACTAGGGTAAATGAGCAGTTCTTC. Protein product: CASILGTRVNEQFF. J is TRBJ2-1 and V is TRBV28; 8 bases map to TRBD2. The CDR3 covers 14 residues. V was pared by 7 bases and J by 7 bases, with 9 bases of the junction left unmatched. Per the germline V gene, CDR1 is MDHEN and CDR2 is SYDVKM.

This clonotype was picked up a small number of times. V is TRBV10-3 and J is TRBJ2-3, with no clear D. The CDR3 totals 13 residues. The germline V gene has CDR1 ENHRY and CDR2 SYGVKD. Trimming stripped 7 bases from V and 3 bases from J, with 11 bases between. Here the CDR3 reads CAINRVTTDTQYF. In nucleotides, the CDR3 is TGTGCCATCAACCGTGTAACGACAGATACGCAGTATTTT.

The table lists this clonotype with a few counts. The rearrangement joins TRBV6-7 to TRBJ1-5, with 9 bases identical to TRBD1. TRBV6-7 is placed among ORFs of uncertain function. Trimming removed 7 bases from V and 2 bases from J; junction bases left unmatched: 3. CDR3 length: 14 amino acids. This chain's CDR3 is CASTRTGGNQPQHF. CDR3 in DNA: TGTGCCAGCACCCGGACAGGGGGCAATCAGCCCCAGCATTTT.

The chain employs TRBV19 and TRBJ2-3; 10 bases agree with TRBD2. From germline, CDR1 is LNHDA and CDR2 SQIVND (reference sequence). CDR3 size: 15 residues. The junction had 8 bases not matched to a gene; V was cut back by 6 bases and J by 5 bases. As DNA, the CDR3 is TGTGCCAGTAGAAGAGCGGGGGGGCTTGGAGATACGCAGTATTTT. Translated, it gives CASRRAGGLGDTQYF.

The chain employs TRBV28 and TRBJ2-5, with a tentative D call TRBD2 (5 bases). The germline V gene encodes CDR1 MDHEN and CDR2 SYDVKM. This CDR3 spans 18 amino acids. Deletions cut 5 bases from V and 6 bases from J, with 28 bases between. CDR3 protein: CASSRKTLGRVPKKTQYF. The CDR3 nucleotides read TGTGCCAGCAGTCGAAAGACACTAGGGCGGGTACCCAAAAAGACCCAGTACTTC.

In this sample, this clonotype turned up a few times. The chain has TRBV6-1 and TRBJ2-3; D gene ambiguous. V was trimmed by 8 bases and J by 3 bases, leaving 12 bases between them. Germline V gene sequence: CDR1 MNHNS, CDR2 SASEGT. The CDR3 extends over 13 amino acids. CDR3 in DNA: TGTGCCAGCCAGCGCCCATTGACAGATACGCAGTATTTT. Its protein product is CASQRPLTDTQYF.

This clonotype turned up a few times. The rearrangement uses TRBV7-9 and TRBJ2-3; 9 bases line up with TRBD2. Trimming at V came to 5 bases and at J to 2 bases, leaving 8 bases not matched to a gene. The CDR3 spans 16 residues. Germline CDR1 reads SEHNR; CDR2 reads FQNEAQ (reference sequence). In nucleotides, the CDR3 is TGTGCCAGCAGCGTATTGACTAGCGGAGTCACAGATACGCAGTATTTT. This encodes CASSVLTSGVTDTQYF. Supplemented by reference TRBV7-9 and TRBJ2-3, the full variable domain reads DTGVSQNPRHKITKRGQNVTFRCDPISEHNRLYWYRQTLGQGPEFLTYFQNEAQLEKSRLLSDRFSAERPKGSFSTLEIQRTEQGDSAMYLCASSVLTSGVTDTQYFGPGTRLTVL.

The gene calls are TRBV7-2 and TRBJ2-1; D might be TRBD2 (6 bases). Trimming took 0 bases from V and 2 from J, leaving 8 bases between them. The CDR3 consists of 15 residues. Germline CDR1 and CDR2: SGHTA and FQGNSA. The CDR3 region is CASSLAWGAYNEQFF. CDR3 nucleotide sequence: TGTGCCAGCAGCTTAGCATGGGGGGCCTACAATGAGCAGTTCTTC.

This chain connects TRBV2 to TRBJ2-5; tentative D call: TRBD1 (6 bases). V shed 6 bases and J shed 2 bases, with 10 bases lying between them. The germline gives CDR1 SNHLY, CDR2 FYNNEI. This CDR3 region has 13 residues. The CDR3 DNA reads TGTGCCAGCAGGGACAGCGTACAAGAGACCCAGTACTTC. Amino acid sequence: CASRDSVQETQYF.

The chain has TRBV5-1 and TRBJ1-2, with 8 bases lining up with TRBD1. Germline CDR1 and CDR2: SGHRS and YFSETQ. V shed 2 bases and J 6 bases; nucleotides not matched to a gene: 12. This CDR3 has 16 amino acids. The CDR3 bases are TGCGCCAGCAGCTTCACCATAACGGGACAGGATGATGGCTACACCTTC. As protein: CASSFTITGQDDGYTF.

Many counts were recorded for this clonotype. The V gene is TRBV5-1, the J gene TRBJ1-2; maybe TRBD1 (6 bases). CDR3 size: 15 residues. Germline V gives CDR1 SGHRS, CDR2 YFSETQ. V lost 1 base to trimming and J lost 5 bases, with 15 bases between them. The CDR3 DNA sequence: TGCGCCAGCAGCTTGTTTGCGGGGGGCGAGTATGGCTACACCTTC. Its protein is CASSLFAGGEYGYTF.

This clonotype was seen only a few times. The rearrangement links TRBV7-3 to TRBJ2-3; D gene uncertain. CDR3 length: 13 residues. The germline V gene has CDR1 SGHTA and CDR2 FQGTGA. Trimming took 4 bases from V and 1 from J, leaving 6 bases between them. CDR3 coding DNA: TGTGCCAGCAGCTATCTTGGCACAGATACGCAGTATTTT. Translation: CASSYLGTDTQYF.

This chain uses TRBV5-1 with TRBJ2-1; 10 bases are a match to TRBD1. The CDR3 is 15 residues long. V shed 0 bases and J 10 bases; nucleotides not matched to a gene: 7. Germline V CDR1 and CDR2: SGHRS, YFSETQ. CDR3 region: CASSLAGQGGSEQFF. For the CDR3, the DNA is TGCGCCAGCAGCTTGGCCGGACAGGGGGGTTCGGAGCAGTTCTTC.

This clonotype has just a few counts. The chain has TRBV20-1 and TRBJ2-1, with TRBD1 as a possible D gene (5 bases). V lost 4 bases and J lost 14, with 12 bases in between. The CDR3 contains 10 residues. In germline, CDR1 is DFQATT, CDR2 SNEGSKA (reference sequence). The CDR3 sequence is CSAKAGFEFF. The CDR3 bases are TGCAGTGCTAAGGCAGGGTTCGAGTTCTTC.

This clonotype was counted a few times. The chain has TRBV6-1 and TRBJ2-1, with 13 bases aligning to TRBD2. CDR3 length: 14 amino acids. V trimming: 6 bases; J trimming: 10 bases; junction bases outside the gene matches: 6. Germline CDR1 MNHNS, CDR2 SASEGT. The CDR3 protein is CASSPALAGGEQFF. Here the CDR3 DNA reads TGTGCCAGCAGCCCCGCACTAGCGGGAGGGGAGCAGTTCTTC.

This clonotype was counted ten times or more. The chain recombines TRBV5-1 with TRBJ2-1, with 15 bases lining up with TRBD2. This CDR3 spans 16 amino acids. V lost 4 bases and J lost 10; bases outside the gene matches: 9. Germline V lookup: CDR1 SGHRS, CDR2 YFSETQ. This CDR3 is CASSPYGTSGRREQFF. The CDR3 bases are TGCGCCAGCAGCCCTTACGGGACTAGCGGGAGGAGGGAGCAGTTCTTC.

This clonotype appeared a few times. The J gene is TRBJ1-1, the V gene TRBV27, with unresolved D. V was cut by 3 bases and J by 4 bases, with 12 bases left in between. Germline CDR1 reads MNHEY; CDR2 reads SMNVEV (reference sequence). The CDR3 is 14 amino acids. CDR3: CASSFAGVGTEAFF. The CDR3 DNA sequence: TGTGCCAGCAGTTTCGCCGGGGTCGGCACTGAAGCTTTCTTT.

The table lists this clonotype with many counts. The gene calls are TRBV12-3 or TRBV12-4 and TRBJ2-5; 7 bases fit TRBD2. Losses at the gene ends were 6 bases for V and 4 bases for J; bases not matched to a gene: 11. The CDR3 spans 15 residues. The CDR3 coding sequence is TGTGCCAGCAGACCTCCTGGAGCGGGGCGAGAGACCCAGTACTTC. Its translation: CASRPPGAGRETQYF.

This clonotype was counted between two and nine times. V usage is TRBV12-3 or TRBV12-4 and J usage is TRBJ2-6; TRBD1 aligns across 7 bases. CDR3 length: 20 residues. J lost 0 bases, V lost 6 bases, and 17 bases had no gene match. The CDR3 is CASSHYRPGQIISGANVLTF. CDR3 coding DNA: TGTGCCAGCAGCCACTACAGGCCGGGACAGATCATCTCTGGGGCCAACGTCCTGACTTTC.

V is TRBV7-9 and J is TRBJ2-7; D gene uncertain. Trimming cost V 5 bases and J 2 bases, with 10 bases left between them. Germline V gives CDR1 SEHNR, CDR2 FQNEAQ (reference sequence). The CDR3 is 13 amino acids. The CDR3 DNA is TGTGCCAGCAGCCCAGACGTGGCCTACGAGCAGTACTTC. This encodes CASSPDVAYEQYF.

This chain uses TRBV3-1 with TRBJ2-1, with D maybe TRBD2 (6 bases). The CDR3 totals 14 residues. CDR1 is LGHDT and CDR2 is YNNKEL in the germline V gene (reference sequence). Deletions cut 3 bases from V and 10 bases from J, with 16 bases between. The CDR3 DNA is TGTGCCAGCAGCCACCAAAACGGGAGAGAAGAGCAGTTCTTC. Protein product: CASSHQNGREEQFF.

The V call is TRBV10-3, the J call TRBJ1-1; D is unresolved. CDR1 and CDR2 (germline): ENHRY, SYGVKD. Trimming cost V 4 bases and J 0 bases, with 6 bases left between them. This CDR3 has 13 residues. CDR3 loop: CAISAKMNTEAFF. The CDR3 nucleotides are TGTGCCATCAGTGCCAAGATGAACACTGAAGCTTTCTTT.

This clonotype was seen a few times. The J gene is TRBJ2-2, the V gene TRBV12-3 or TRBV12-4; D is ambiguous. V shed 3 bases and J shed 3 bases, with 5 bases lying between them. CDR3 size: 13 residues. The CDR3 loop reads CASSFADTGELFF. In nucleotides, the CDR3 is TGTGCCAGCAGTTTTGCAGACACCGGGGAGCTGTTTTTT.

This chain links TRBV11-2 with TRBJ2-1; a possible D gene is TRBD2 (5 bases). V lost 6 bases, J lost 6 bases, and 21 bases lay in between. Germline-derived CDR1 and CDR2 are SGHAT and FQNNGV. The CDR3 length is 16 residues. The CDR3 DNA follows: TGTGCCAGCAGACCTTTGACCCCGCCCGAGGGCAATGAGCAGTTCTTC. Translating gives CASRPLTPPEGNEQFF.